This T cell receptor (beta chain) was recorded in a study of T cells after yellow fever vaccination. This clonotype was picked up a small number of times. Antigen unknown. Overall study findings and caveats: Secondary responses were weaker yet peaked faster, day 5 versus 15.

One entry per CDR3 protein, called by TCRdb with MiXCR from the 5' RACE reads. The sample carries under 200,000 distinct CDR3 sequences, less than 9% recorded once. Sample: CD4+ T cells sorted from PBMCs, taken about 5 days after the first yellow fever vaccination. The receptor was isolated from a man younger than 35 who received the YFV17D yellow fever vaccine.

The CDR3 coding sequence is TGCGCCAGCAGCCAAGATCGTTGGAGGGGTAATCAGCCCCAGCATTTT. It specifies CASSQDRWRGNQPQHF. The chain employs TRBV4-3 and TRBJ1-5, with a tentative D call TRBD1 (5 bases). Germline lookup yields CDR1 LGHNA and CDR2 YSLEER. The CDR3 loop spans 16 amino acids. V was trimmed by 0 bases and J by 4 bases, leaving 13 bases between them.